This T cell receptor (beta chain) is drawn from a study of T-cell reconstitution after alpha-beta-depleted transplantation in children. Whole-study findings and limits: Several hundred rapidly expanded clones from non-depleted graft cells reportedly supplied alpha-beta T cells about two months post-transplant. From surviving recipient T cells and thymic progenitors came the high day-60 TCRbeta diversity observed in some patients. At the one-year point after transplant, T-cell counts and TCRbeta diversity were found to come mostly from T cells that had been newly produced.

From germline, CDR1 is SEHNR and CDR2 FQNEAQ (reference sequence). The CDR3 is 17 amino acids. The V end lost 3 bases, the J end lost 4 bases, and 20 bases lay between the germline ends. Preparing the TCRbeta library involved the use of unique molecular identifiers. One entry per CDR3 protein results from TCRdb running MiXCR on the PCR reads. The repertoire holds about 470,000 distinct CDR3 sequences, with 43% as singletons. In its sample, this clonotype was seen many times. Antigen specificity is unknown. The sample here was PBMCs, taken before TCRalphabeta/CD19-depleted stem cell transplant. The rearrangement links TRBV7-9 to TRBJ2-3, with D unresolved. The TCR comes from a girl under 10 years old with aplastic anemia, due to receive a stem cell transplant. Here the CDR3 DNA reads TGTGCCAGCAGCTTGCGGAATGGCGGTGTGGGCGCAGATACGCAGTATTTT. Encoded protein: CASSLRNGGVGADTQYF.